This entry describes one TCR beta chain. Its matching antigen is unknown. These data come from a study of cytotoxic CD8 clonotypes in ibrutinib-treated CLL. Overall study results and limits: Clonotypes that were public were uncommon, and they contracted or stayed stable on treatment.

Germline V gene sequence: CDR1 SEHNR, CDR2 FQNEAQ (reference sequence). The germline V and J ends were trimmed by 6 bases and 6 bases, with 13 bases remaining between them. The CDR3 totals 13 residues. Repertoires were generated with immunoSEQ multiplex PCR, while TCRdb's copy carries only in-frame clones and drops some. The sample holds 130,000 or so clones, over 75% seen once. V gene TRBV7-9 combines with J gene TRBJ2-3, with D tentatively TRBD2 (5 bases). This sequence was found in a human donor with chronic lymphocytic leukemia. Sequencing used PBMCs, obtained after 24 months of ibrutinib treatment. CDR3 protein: CASSQNTGDTQYF. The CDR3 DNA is TGTGCCAGCAGTCAAAACACGGGGGATACGCAGTATTTT.